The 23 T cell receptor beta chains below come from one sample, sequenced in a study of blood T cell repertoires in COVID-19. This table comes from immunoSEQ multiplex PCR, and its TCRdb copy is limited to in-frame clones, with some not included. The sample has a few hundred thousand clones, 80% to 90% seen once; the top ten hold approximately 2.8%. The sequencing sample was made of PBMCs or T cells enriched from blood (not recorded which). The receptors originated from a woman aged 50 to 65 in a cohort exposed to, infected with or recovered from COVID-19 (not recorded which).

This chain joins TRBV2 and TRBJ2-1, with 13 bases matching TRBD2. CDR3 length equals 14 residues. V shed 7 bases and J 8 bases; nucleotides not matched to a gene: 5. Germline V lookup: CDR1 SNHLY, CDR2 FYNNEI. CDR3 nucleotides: TGTGCCAGCAAAATTGGACTAGCGGGGGATGAGCAGTTCTTC. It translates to CASKIGLAGDEQFF.

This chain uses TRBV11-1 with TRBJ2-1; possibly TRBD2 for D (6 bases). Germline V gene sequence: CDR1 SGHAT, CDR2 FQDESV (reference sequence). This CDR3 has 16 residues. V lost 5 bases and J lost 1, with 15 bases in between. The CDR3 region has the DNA TGTGCCAGCAGCCCCCTAGGAAGCGGGTCCTACAATGAGCAGTTCTTC. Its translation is CASSPLGSGSYNEQFF.

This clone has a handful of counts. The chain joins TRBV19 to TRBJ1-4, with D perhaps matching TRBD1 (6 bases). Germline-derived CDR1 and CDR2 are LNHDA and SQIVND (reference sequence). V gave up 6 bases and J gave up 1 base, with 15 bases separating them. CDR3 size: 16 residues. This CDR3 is CASRSVGGRTNEKLFF. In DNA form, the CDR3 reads TGTGCCAGTAGGTCAGTCGGGGGGCGAACTAATGAAAAACTGTTTTTT.

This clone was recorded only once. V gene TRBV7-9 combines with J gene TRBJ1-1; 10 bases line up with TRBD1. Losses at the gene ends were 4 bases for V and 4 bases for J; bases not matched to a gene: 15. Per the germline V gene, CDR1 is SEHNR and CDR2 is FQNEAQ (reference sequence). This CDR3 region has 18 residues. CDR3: CASSSPGAGTGVGTEAFF. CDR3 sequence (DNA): TGTGCCAGCAGCTCCCCTGGGGCCGGGACAGGGGTGGGCACTGAAGCTTTCTTT.

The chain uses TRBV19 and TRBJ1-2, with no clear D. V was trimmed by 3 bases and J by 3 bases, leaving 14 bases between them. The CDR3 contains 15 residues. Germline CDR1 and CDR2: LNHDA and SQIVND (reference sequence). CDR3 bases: TGTGCCAGTAGTATTGTCAGAGGGTCGGACTATGGCTACACCTTC. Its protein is CASSIVRGSDYGYTF.

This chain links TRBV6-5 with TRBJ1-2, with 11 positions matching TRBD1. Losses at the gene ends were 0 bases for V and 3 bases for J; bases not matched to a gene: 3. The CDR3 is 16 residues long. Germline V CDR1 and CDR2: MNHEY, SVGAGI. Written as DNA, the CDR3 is TGTGCCAGCAGTTACTCCGGGACAGGGGGTTACTATGGCTACACCTTC. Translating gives CASSYSGTGGYYGYTF.

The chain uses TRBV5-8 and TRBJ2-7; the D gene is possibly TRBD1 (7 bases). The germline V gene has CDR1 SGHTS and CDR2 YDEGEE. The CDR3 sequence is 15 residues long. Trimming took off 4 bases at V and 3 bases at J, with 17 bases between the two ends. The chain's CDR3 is CASSRGTAGHYEQYF. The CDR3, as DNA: TGTGCCAGCAGCCGGGGGACAGCCGGTCACTACGAGCAGTACTTC.

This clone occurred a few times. CDR3 in DNA: TGTGCCAGCAGTGGTAATAGTGAGTACTTC. It specifies CASSGNSEYF. V and J are TRBV2 and TRBJ2-4; D uncertain. The germline V gene has CDR1 SNHLY and CDR2 FYNNEI. V was clipped by 4 bases and J by 14 bases, with 9 bases between them. The CDR3 spans 10 residues. Full variable domain (missing parts from reference TRBV2 and TRBJ2-4): EPEVTQTPSHQVTQMGQEVILRCVPISNHLYFYWYRQILGQKVEFLVSFYNNEISEKSEIFDDQFSVERPDGSNFTLKIRSTKLEDSAMYFCASSGNSEYFGAGTRLSVL.

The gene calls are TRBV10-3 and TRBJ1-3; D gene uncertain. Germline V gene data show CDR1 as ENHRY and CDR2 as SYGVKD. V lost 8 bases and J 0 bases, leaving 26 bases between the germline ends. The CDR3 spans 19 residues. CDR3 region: CAIGFQADAILSSGNTIYF. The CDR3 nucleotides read TGTGCCATCGGTTTCCAGGCAGACGCCATCCTAAGCTCTGGAAACACCATATATTTT.

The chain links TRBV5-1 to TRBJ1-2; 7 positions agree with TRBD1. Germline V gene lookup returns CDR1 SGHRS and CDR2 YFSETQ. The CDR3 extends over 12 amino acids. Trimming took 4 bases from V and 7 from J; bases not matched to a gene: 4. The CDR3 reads CASSLDRAGYTF. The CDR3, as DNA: TGCGCCAGCAGCCTAGACAGGGCTGGCTACACCTTC. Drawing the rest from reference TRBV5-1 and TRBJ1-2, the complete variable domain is KAGVTQTPRYLIKTRGQQVTLSCSPISGHRSVSWYQQTPGQGLQFLFEYFSETQRNKGNFPGRFSGRQFSNSRSEMNVSTLELGDSALYLCASSLDRAGYTFGSGTRLTVV.

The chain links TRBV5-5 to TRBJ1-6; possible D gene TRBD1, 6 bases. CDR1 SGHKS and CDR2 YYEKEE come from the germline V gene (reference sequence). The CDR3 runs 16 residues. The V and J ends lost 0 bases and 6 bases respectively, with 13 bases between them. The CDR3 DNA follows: TGTGCCAGCAGCTTGGCCCACAGGGAAAGTAATTCACCCCTCCACTTT. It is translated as CASSLAHRESNSPLHF.

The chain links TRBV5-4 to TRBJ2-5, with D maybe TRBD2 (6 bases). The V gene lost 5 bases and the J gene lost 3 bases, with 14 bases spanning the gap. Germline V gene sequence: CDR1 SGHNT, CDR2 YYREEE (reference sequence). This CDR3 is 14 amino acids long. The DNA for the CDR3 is TGTGCCAGCAGGGGTCGGGAGCCTAAAGAGACCCAGTACTTC. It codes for CASRGREPKETQYF.

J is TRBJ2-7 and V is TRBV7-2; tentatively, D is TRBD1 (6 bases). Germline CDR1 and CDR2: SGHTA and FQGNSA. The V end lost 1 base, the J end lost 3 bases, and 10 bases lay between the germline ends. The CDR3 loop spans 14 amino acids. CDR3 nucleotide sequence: TGTGCCAGCAGCTTAGTTACAGGGAACTACGAGCAGTACTTC. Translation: CASSLVTGNYEQYF. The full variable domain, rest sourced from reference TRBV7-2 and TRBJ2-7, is GAGVSQSPSNKVTEKGKDVELRCDPISGHTALYWYRQSLGQGLEFLIYFQGNSAPDKSGLPSDRFSAERTGGSVSTLTIQRTQQEDSAVYLCASSLVTGNYEQYFGPGTRLTVT.

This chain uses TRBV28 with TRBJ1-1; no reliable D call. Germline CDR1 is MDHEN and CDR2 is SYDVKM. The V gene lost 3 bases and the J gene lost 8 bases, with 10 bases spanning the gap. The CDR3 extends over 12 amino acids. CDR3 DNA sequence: TGTGCCAGCAGTTTGGCGGGGAAAGAAGCTTTCTTT. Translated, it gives CASSLAGKEAFF.

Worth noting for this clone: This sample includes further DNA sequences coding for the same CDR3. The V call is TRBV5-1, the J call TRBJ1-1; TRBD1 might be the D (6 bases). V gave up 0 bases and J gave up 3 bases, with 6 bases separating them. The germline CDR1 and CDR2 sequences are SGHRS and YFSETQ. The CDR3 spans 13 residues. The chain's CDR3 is CASSLDRDTEAFF. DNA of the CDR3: TGCGCCAGCAGCTTGGACAGGGACACTGAAGCTTTCTTT.

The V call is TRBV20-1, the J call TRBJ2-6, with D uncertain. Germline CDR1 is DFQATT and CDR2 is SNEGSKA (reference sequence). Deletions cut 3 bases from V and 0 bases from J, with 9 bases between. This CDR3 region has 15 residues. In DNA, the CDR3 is TGCAGTGCTAGTGCAGTTCGCTCTGGGGCCAACGTCCTGACTTTC. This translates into CSASAVRSGANVLTF.

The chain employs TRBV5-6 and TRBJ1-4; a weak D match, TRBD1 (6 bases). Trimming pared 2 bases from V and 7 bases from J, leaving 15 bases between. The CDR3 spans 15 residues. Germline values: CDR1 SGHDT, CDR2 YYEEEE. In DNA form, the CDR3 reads TGTGCCAGCAGCTTATTTGACAGGAGCGTTGAAAAACTGTTTTTT. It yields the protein CASSLFDRSVEKLFF.

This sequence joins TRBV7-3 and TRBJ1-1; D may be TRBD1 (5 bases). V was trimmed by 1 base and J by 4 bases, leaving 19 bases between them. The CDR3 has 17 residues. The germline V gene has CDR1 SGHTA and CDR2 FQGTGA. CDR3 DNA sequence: TGTGCCAGCAGCTTAATGTCCCCCGGAAAGGGGCGCACTGAAGCTTTCTTT. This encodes CASSLMSPGKGRTEAFF.

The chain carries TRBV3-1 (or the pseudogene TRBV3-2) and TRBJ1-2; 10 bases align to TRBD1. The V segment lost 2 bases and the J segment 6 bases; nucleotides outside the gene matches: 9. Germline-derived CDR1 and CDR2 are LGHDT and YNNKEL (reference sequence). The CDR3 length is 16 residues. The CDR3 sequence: CASSQRARQGADGYTF. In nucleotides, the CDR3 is TGTGCCAGCAGCCAAAGGGCTAGACAGGGGGCAGATGGCTACACCTTC.

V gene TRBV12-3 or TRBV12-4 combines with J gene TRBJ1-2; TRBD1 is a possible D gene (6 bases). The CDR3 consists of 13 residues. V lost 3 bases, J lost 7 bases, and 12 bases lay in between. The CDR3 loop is CASSFGGASGYTF. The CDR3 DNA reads TGTGCCAGCAGTTTTGGGGGGGCTAGTGGCTACACCTTC.

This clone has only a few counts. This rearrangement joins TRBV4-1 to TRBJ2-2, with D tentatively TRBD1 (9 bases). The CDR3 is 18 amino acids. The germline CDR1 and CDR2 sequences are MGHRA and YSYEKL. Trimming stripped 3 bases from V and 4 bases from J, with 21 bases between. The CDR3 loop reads CASSQIQGAGGPTGELFF. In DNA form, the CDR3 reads TGCGCCAGCAGCCAGATACAGGGGGCGGGGGGCCCCACCGGGGAGCTGTTTTTT.

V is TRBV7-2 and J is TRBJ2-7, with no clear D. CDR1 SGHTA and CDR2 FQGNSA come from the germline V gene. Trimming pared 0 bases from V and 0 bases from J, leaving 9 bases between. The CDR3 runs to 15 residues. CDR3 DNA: TGTGCCAGCAGCTTAGCTGCAGGAAACTCCTACGAGCAGTACTTC. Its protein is CASSLAAGNSYEQYF.

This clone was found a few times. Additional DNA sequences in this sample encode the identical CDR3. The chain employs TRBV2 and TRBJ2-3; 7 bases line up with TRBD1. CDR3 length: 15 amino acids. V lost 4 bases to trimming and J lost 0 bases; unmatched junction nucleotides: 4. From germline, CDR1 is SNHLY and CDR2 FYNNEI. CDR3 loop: CASSGGTASTDTQYF. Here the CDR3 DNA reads TGTGCCAGCAGTGGGGGGACAGCGAGCACAGATACGCAGTATTTT. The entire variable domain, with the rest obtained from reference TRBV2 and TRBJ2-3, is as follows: EPEVTQTPSHQVTQMGQEVILRCVPISNHLYFYWYRQILGQKVEFLVSFYNNEISEKSEIFDDQFSVERPDGSNFTLKIRSTKLEDSAMYFCASSGGTASTDTQYFGPGTRLTVL.